This T cell receptor beta chain stems from a study of blood T cell repertoires in COVID-19. Authors' analysis steps: Scientists estimated how many nucleated cells there were by amplifying reference gene primers. This table comes from immunoSEQ multiplex PCR, and its TCRdb copy is limited to in-frame clones, with some not included. V and J calls plus clone size are reproduced from that table; the DNA served to infer D and trimming. This sample carries just over 650,000 clones, 75% to 90% of them seen once, and the ten largest clones take about 0.26%. The V end lost 1 base, the J end lost 3 bases, and 13 bases lay between the germline ends. This CDR3 comprises 16 residues. Germline V gives CDR1 LGHDT, CDR2 YNNKEL (reference sequence).

This receptor was identified in a woman between 18 and 29 years old with acute or convalescent COVID-19. Sequenced input: peripheral blood. V and J are TRBV3-1 (or the pseudogene TRBV3-2) and TRBJ1-5; TRBD1 might be the D (5 bases). CDR3 DNA: TGTGCCAGCAGCCAAGGCAAGGGGCAGGTCAATCAGCCCCAGCATTTT. Translating gives CASSQGKGQVNQPQHF.